This T cell receptor (beta chain) was recovered during a study of blood T cell repertoires in COVID-19. Overall study context: Acute and convalescent COVID-19 specimens originated in the United States, Italy and Spain. T cells, B-cell-depleted T cells, or PBMCs supplied cDNA or gDNA.

Methods used by the authors: Quantification of nucleated cells was approximated via reference gene primer amplification. Here immunoSEQ multiplex PCR was the method, and the copy in TCRdb shows in-frame clones only, minus some. V and J calls and clone size are given by that table; D and trimming were obtained from the DNA. In the table there are a few hundred thousand clones, just under 90% of which are singletons. V gave up 4 bases and J gave up 5 bases; unmatched junction bases: 9. Per the germline V gene, CDR1 is MNHEY and CDR2 is SVGAGI. The CDR3 is 15 residues long. The chain couples TRBV6-5 to TRBJ1-1; 8 bases align to TRBD1. Sequencing used peripheral blood. This TCR came from a man aged 55 to 70 who had recovered from COVID-19. The CDR3 region is CASSWGQGARTEAFF. CDR3 sequence (DNA): TGTGCCAGCAGTTGGGGCCAGGGGGCAAGAACTGAAGCTTTCTTT.